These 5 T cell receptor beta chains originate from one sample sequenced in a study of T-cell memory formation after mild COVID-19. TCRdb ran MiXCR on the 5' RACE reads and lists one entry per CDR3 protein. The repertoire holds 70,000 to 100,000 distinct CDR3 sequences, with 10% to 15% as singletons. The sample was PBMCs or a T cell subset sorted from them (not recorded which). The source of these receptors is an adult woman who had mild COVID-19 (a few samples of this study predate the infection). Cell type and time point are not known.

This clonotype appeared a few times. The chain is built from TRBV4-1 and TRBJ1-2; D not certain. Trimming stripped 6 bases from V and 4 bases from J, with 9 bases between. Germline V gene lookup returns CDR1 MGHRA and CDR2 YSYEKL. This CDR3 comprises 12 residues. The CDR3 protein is CASRGGSYGYTF. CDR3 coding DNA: TGCGCCAGCAGGGGAGGAAGCTATGGCTACACCTTC.

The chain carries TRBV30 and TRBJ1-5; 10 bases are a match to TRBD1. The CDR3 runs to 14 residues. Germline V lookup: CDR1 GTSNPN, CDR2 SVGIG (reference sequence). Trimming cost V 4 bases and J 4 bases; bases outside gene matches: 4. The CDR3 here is CAWTLGQGNQPQHF. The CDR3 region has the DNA TGTGCCTGGACCCTGGGACAGGGGAATCAGCCCCAGCATTTT.

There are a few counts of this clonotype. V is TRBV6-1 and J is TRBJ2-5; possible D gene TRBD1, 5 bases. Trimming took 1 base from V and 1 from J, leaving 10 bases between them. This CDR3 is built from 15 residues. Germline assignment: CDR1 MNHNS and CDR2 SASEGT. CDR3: CASSEDWGPQETQYF. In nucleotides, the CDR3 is TGTGCCAGCAGTGAAGACTGGGGCCCCCAAGAGACCCAGTACTTC.

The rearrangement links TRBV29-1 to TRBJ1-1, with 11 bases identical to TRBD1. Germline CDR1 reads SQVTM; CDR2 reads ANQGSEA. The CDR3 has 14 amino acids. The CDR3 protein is CSTRTGGAWTEAFF. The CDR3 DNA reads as TGCAGTACCCGGACAGGGGGCGCCTGGACTGAAGCTTTCTTT.

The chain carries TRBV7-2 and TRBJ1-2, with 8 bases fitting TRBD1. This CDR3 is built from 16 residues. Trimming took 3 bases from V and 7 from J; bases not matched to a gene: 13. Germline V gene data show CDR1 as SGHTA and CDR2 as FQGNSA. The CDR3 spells CASSFGWGEDRGGYTF. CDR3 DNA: TGTGCCAGCAGCTTCGGATGGGGCGAAGACAGGGGTGGCTACACCTTC.